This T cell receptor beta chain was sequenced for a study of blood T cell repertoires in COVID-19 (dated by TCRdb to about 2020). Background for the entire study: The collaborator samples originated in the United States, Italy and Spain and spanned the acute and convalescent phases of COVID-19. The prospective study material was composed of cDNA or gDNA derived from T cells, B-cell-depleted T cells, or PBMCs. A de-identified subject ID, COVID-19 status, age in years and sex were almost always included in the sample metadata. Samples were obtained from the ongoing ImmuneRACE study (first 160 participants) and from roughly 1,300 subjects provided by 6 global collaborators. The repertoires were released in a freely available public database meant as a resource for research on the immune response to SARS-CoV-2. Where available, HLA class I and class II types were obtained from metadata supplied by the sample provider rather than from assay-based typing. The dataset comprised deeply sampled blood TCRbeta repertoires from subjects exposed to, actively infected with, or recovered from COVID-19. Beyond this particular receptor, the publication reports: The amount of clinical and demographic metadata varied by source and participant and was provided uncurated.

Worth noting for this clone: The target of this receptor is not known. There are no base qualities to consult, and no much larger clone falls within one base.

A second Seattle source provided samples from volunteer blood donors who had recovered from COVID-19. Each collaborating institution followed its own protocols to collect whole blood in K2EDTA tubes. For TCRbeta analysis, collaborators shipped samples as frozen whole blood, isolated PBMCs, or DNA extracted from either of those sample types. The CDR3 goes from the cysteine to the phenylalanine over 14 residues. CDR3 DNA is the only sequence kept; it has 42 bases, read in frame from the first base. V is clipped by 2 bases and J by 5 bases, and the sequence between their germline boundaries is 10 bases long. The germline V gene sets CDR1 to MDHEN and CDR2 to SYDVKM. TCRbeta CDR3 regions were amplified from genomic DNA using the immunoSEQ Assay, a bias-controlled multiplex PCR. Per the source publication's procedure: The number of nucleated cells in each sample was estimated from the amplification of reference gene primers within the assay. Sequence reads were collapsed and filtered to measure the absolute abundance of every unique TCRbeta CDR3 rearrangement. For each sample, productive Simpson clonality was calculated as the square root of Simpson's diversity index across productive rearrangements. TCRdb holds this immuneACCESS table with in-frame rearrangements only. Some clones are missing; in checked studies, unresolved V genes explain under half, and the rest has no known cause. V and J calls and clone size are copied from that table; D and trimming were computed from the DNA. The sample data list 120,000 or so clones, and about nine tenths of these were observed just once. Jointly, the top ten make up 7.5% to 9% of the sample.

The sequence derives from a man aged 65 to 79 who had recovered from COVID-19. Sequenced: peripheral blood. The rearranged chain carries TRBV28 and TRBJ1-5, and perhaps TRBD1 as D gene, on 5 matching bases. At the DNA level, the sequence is TGTGCCAGCAGTTTACTCAGGGCCGATCAGCCCCAGCATTTT. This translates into CASSLLRADQPQHF.